This T cell receptor beta chain came from a study of blood T cell repertoires in COVID-19. For the study at large: The samples span acute and convalescent COVID-19 from the United States, Italy and Spain. PBMCs, B-cell-depleted T cells, or T cells provided the cDNA or gDNA that made up the material.

With regard to this clone: Within the sample, other DNA sequences also encode this same CDR3.

Original processing notes: Amplification with reference gene primers provided the estimates of nucleated cell counts. The method was immunoSEQ multiplex PCR; TCRdb's version includes in-frame clones alone and lacks a portion of them. The V and J calls and clone size are taken from that table; D and trimming were inferred from the DNA. The table shows about 150,000 clones, with approximately 88% occurring only once. The V gene lost 5 bases and the J gene lost 5 bases, with 15 bases spanning the gap. The CDR3 contains 14 residues. Germline CDR1 reads SGHNT; CDR2 reads YENEEA. The rearrangement joins TRBV11-3 to TRBJ1-1, with D tentatively TRBD1 (5 bases). Sequenced sample: peripheral blood. The source is a human donor in a cohort sampled during active COVID-19. The CDR3 bases are TGTGCCAGCAGCCTATCAGACAGACGGACTGAAGCTTTCTTT. Translated, it gives CASSLSDRRTEAFF.